The 13 T cell receptor beta chains below all came from one sample that was sequenced in a study of control samples from healthy donors and cancer patients. Only in-frame clones appear in the TCRdb table, and some are missing; sequencing was by immunoSEQ multiplex PCR. The table lists about 160,000 clones, nearly 96% of them singletons. Material for sequencing was blood. The source of these receptors is a woman aged 25 to 39 in good health.

The V call is TRBV6-5, the J call TRBJ2-3, with 9 bases lining up with TRBD1. V lost 6 bases and J lost 5; bases outside the gene matches: 6. There are 14 residues in the CDR3. The V gene's germline CDR1 is MNHEY and CDR2 SVGAGI. CDR3 coding DNA: TGTGCCAGCAGATTGGACAGGGGAGGAGATACGCAGTATTTT. Translation: CASRLDRGGDTQYF.

The chain is built from TRBV6-2 or TRBV6-3 and TRBJ1-3, with D hard to call. This CDR3 comprises 12 residues. Trimming cost V 0 bases and J 8 bases, with 5 bases left between them. Germline assignment: CDR1 MNHEY and CDR2 SVGEGT. DNA for the CDR3: TGTGCCAGCAGTTACTCTCCGGACACCATATATTTT. Translating it yields CASSYSPDTIYF.

This sequence joins TRBV7-9 and TRBJ1-2; D perhaps matches TRBD1 (5 bases). The V end was cut by 4 bases, the J end by 6 bases, with 15 bases between. The CDR3 runs 14 residues. Germline V CDR1 and CDR2: SEHNR, FQNEAQ (reference sequence). CDR3: CASSSSGGRHGYTF. In DNA form, the CDR3 reads TGTGCCAGCAGCTCCAGTGGGGGGAGGCATGGCTACACCTTC. Looking up the rest from reference TRBV7-9 and TRBJ1-2 gives the full variable domain: DTGVSQNPRHKITKRGQNVTFRCDPISEHNRLYWYRQTLGQGPEFLTYFQNEAQLEKSRLLSDRFSAERPKGSFSTLEIQRTEQGDSAMYLCASSSSGGRHGYTFGSGTRLTVV.

The genes are TRBV6-1 and TRBJ2-7; 10 bases fit TRBD2. This CDR3 has 16 amino acids. CDR1 and CDR2 from the germline V gene are MNHNS and SASEGT. Trimming at V came to 3 bases and at J to 5 bases, leaving 10 bases not matched to a gene. The CDR3 sequence: CASSDPNDLAGDEQYF. Written as DNA, the CDR3 is TGTGCCAGCAGTGACCCGAATGATCTAGCGGGAGACGAGCAGTACTTC.

The rearrangement joins TRBV3-1 (or the pseudogene TRBV3-2) to TRBJ2-1; 7 positions agree with TRBD2. Germline V gene lookup returns CDR1 LGHDT and CDR2 YNNKEL (reference sequence). The trim removed 0 bases at V and 6 bases at J, leaving 2 bases unmatched. The CDR3 length is 14 residues. The CDR3 protein is CASSQDWTSNEQFF. For the CDR3, the DNA is TGTGCCAGCAGCCAAGACTGGACTAGCAATGAGCAGTTCTTC.

This rearrangement joins TRBV4-1 to TRBJ1-4; D call uncertain. Trimming took 1 base from V and 6 from J, leaving 9 bases between them. This CDR3 region has 14 residues. Germline V gives CDR1 MGHRA, CDR2 YSYEKL. The CDR3 protein is CASSQVSTDEKLFF. DNA for the CDR3: TGCGCCAGCAGCCAAGTCTCGACCGATGAAAAACTGTTTTTT.

The chain combines TRBV11-3 with TRBJ1-1; weak D call: TRBD1 (6 bases). CDR3 length: 14 amino acids. Germline-derived CDR1 and CDR2 are SGHNT and YENEEA. Between the trimmed V and J ends, which lost 3 bases and 0 bases, there was a span of 8 bases. Here the CDR3 DNA reads TGTGCCAGCAGCTTGGGGGGCATGAACACTGAAGCTTTCTTT. Translation: CASSLGGMNTEAFF.

This rearrangement joins TRBV24-1 to TRBJ2-2; tentatively, D is TRBD1 (6 bases). The CDR3 totals 13 residues. Germline V CDR1 and CDR2: KGHDR, SFDVKD. Deletions cut 9 bases from V and 4 bases from J, with 11 bases between. The DNA of the CDR3 is TGTGCCACCCAGGGGTCGGCCACCGGGGAGCTGTTTTTT. Translating gives CATQGSATGELFF.

This clone occurred once. The chain recombines TRBV9 with TRBJ2-7; TRBD1 agrees at 10 bases. Per germline, CDR1 SGDLS and CDR2 YYNGEE. This CDR3 has 15 amino acids. V shed 4 bases, J shed 5 bases, and the junction held 9 bases outside the gene matches. For the CDR3, the DNA is TGTGCCAGCAGCTTATCGGGACAGGGGCTTGACGAGCAGTACTTC. Its protein product is CASSLSGQGLDEQYF.

V and J are TRBV5-1 and TRBJ1-1; tentatively, D is TRBD1 (5 bases). CDR3 size: 16 residues. Looked up from germline, CDR1 is SGHRS and CDR2 is YFSETQ. Trimming cost V 4 bases and J 0 bases, with 16 bases left between them. The CDR3 DNA reads as TGCGCCAGCAGCCGACCCGGACAACCAATGAACACTGAAGCTTTCTTT. Its translation: CASSRPGQPMNTEAFF.

The chain carries TRBV20-1 and TRBJ2-3; D call uncertain. Germline-derived CDR1 and CDR2 are DFQATT and SNEGSKA (reference sequence). This CDR3 comprises 16 residues. V gave up 3 bases and J gave up 0 bases, with 16 bases separating them. The CDR3 bases are TGCAGTGCTAGTGAACACTACTCCCGCAGCACAGATACGCAGTATTTT. Translating gives CSASEHYSRSTDTQYF.

The chain recombines TRBV10-1 with TRBJ2-7; D call uncertain. This CDR3 has 13 amino acids. Germline CDR1 and CDR2: WNHNN and SYGVQD (reference sequence). Trimming stripped 3 bases from V and 3 bases from J, with 9 bases between. The chain's CDR3 is CASSDRAGYEQYF. The CDR3, as DNA: TGCGCCAGCAGTGACCGGGCCGGCTACGAGCAGTACTTC.

Only one count was recorded for this clone. The chain employs TRBV5-1 and TRBJ1-2, with TRBD1 as a possible D gene (5 bases). Trimming pared 2 bases from V and 8 bases from J, leaving 10 bases between. The CDR3 is 12 amino acids. CDR1 and CDR2 from the germline V gene are SGHRS and YFSETQ. The CDR3 DNA reads as TGCGCCAGCAGCTTCCAGGGAGGAGGCTACACCTTC. The encoded protein is CASSFQGGGYTF.